These 15 T cell receptor beta chains were sequenced from one sample in a study of naive and memory T cell subsets (dated by TCRdb to the late 2010s). Libraries were built with UMI-ligation and nested PCR. TCRdb shows the sequencer as Illumina MiSeq. The beta constant-region primer was an equimolar mix of two oligonucleotides covering both TRBC1 and TRBC2. Four rounds of PCR were used to amplify ligated cDNA, with nested alpha and beta constant-region primers being used together with the SP2 primer. TCRdb trimmed public reads at Q25 via fastp, called clones via MiXCR and kept in-frame beta chains. Each CDR3 protein gets just one entry, which takes the most common genes and DNA from the rows behind it. In all, the sample holds about 120,000 distinct CDR3 sequences, and approximately 37% of those were seen once. The ten largest account for about 1% of the sample. Sample: central memory CD4+ T cells from blood. Read against the paper, the sample's cell subset or site label means: central memory, CD45RA- CD27+. The receptors derive from a human donor in good health.

V and J are TRBV6-5 and TRBJ2-1; TRBD2 matches 7 bases. This CDR3 is 14 amino acids long. Germline V gives CDR1 MNHEY, CDR2 SVGAGI. V shed 5 bases, J shed 7 bases, and the junction held 8 bases outside the gene matches. CDR3 DNA sequence: TGTGCCAGCAGTCGTAGACTAGCCCTTAATGAGCAGTTCTTC. Encoded protein: CASSRRLALNEQFF.

V usage is TRBV10-3 and J usage is TRBJ2-7; tentative D call: TRBD2 (6 bases). V was pared by 4 bases and J by 9 bases, with 10 bases between. The CDR3 consists of 11 residues. Germline CDR1 reads ENHRY; CDR2 reads SYGVKD. CDR3 residues: CAISGRAGQYF. As DNA, the CDR3 is TGTGCCATCAGTGGGAGGGCCGGGCAGTACTTC.

This chain connects TRBV7-9 to TRBJ2-1; the match to TRBD2 covers 10 bases. Losses at the gene ends were 5 bases for V and 5 bases for J; bases not matched to a gene: 9. Per germline, CDR1 SEHNR and CDR2 FQNEAQ (reference sequence). This CDR3 has 16 residues. The CDR3 DNA follows: TGTGCCAGCAGCGTTAGGGTAGCGGGAGGTGACAATGAGCAGTTCTTC. Translated: CASSVRVAGGDNEQFF.

V is TRBV6-1 and J is TRBJ2-2; 7 bases are a match to TRBD1. Germline-derived CDR1 and CDR2 are MNHNS and SASEGT. The length of the CDR3 is 16 residues. With V trimmed by 5 bases and J by 5 bases, 11 bases remained unmatched. DNA of the CDR3: TGTGCCAGCAGTCTCAAAATGGGACAGACAACCGGGGAGCTGTTTTTT. It codes for CASSLKMGQTTGELFF.

The J gene is TRBJ2-1, the V gene TRBV12-3 or TRBV12-4; unclear D gene. Trimming pared 1 base from V and 9 bases from J, leaving 13 bases between. This CDR3 has 14 residues. CDR3 region: CASSLEGQHLEQFF. The CDR3 nucleotides read TGTGCCAGCAGTTTAGAAGGCCAACATCTTGAGCAGTTCTTC.

The rearrangement links TRBV20-1 to TRBJ2-1; D is possibly TRBD2 (6 bases). Germline V gives CDR1 DFQATT, CDR2 SNEGSKA (reference sequence). The V end lost 4 bases, the J end lost 0 bases, and 13 bases lay between the germline ends. This CDR3 contains 15 residues. Written as DNA, the CDR3 is TGCAGTGCTATAGGAGGGCGCAGCTCCTACAATGAGCAGTTCTTC. Amino acid sequence: CSAIGGRSSYNEQFF.

This chain connects TRBV3-1 to TRBJ1-4; D unresolved. CDR1 LGHDT and CDR2 YNNKEL come from the germline V gene (reference sequence). The V and J ends lost 2 bases and 12 bases respectively, with 7 bases between them. The CDR3 consists of 11 residues. DNA for the CDR3: TGTGCCAGCAGCCAAAATGGGGAACTGTTTTTT. Translating it yields CASSQNGELFF.

This clonotype has only one observation. This rearrangement joins TRBV4-1 to TRBJ2-3, with TRBD2 matching over 7 bases. The CDR3 spans 16 residues. With 2 bases clipped from V and 0 bases from J, the junction kept 5 bases outside the gene matches. CDR1 and CDR2 from the germline V gene are MGHRA and YSYEKL. The CDR3 bases are TGCGCCAGCAGCCAACGCAGGACTAGTAGCACAGATACGCAGTATTTT. Translated, it gives CASSQRRTSSTDTQYF.

The chain combines TRBV29-1 with TRBJ1-1; D is possibly TRBD1 (5 bases). Germline V CDR1 and CDR2: SQVTM, ANQGSEA. The CDR3 is made up of 14 amino acids. V was trimmed by 4 bases and J by 0 bases, leaving 12 bases between them. In DNA form, the CDR3 reads TGCAGCGTTGTTAAGGGGCAGTTGAACACTGAAGCTTTCTTT. Protein: CSVVKGQLNTEAFF.

The CDR3 sequence is CASSSSLGAGEQFF. The CDR3, as DNA: TGCGCCAGCAGCTCGAGCCTAGGGGCGGGAGAGCAGTTCTTC. The chain has TRBV5-1 and TRBJ2-1, with a possible D match to TRBD2 (6 bases). The CDR3 spans 14 residues. V lost 3 bases and J lost 10, with 17 bases in between. CDR1 is SGHRS, CDR2 YFSETQ, per germline.

The gene calls are TRBV20-1 and TRBJ2-7; D ambiguous. CDR1 and CDR2 from the germline V gene are DFQATT and SNEGSKA (reference sequence). CDR3 length: 12 residues. V lost 3 bases and J 6 bases, leaving 12 bases between the germline ends. The CDR3 reads CSASGRTSEQYF. The CDR3 region has the DNA TGCAGTGCTAGTGGCCGCACTTCCGAGCAGTACTTC.

This clonotype was detected a few times. The chain employs TRBV2 and TRBJ2-5; D is possibly TRBD2 (6 bases). V was pared by 10 bases and J by 2 bases, with 14 bases between. The CDR3 covers 13 residues. Looked up from germline, CDR1 is SNHLY and CDR2 is FYNNEI. This chain's CDR3 is CANQRGTQETQYF. The CDR3 DNA follows: TGTGCCAACCAGAGAGGGACTCAAGAGACCCAGTACTTC.

This clonotype appeared a few times. V usage is TRBV27 and J usage is TRBJ2-7, with 8 bases lining up with TRBD1. Germline V gene lookup returns CDR1 MNHEY and CDR2 SMNVEV (reference sequence). V shed 3 bases, J shed 5 bases, and the junction held 18 bases outside the gene matches. This CDR3 is 18 amino acids long. The CDR3 loop is CASSFRPPWTGSRNEQYF. The CDR3, as DNA: TGTGCCAGCAGTTTTCGTCCCCCCTGGACAGGGAGTCGAAACGAGCAGTACTTC.

This clonotype has only a few counts. This sequence joins TRBV2 and TRBJ2-6; D not resolved. Deletions cut 4 bases from V and 0 bases from J, with 4 bases between. From germline, CDR1 is SNHLY and CDR2 FYNNEI. The CDR3 extends over 14 amino acids. Written as DNA, the CDR3 is TGTGCCAGCAGTGTGGACTCTGGGGCCAACGTCCTGACTTTC. Translating gives CASSVDSGANVLTF.

The V and J genes are TRBV20-1 and TRBJ2-3; D possibly corresponds to TRBD2 (5 bases). With 6 bases removed from V and 4 bases from J, the gap between germline ends came to 8 bases. Germline V CDR1 and CDR2: DFQATT, SNEGSKA (reference sequence). This CDR3 spans 11 amino acids. CDR3 region: CSAGSADTQYF. The DNA for the CDR3 is TGCAGTGCGGGGAGCGCAGATACGCAGTATTTT.